This entry concerns a single T cell receptor beta chain. This sample is drawn from a study of blood T cell repertoires in COVID-19. The table came from immunoSEQ multiplex PCR; TCRdb's copy has only in-frame clones and leaves some out. The data contain 110,000 or so clones, approximately 78% of them singletons. The source material was peripheral blood. The sequence was collected from a woman older than 75 with acute or convalescent COVID-19.

CDR3 bases: TGCAGCGTTGTTGAGCTAGCGGGAGCCACAGGGGAGCAGTACTTC. Amino acid sequence: CSVVELAGATGEQYF. The genes are TRBV29-1 and TRBJ2-7; 10 bases align to TRBD2. This CDR3 has 15 residues. The ends lost 4 bases at V and 7 bases at J; junction bases unmatched: 13. From germline, CDR1 is SQVTM and CDR2 ANQGSEA.